Listed below are T cell receptor beta chains from one sample, sequenced in a study of CD8+CD57+ T cells in acquired aplastic anemia. TCRdb re-derived calls from the reads in MiXCR, one entry per CDR3 protein. The data contain approximately 300,000 distinct CDR3 sequences, about 50% of them singletons. Sequenced sample: sorted CD4+, CD8+, or CD8+CD57+ T cells (not recorded which) from PBMCs. The receptors originated from a human donor with aplastic anemia. CDR3s include the opening cysteine and the closing phenylalanine or tryptophan. Fields, in order: V gene, clone size, D gene, CDR3 length, J gene, CDR3 protein, CDR3 DNA. The D gene is left open where the match is weak. Size is stated for part of the rows, as once, few or many counts, or as a class when the clone is expanded.

TRBV6-2/TRBV6-3	many	TRBD2	14	TRBJ2-5	CASRPAGGQETQYF	TGTGCCAGCAGGCCAGCGGGGGGGCAAGAGACCCAGTACTTC
TRBV19	.	.	16	TRBJ2-1	CASSIAAGLVYNGQFF	TGTGCCAGTAGTATAGCCGCGGGACTCGTCTACAATGGGCAGTTCTTC
TRBV5-6	.	.	15	TRBJ2-1	CAGSLGQGALNEQFF	TGTGCCGGCAGCCTCGGACAAGGCGCTCTTAATGAGCAGTTCTTC
TRBV4-1	few	.	13	TRBJ2-3	CASSQALRDTQYF	TGCGCCAGCAGCCAAGCCTTGAGGGATACGCAGTATTTT
TRBV20-1	.	TRBD2	14	TRBJ2-1	CSATSGGPGNEQFF	TGCAGTGCAACTAGCGGGGGGCCGGGGAATGAGCAGTTCTTC
TRBV5-6	.	TRBD2	18	TRBJ2-7	CASRVFWAGGVGRDEQYF	TGTGCCAGCCGCGTTTTTTGGGCGGGAGGCGTAGGACGTGACGAGCAGTACTTC
TRBV24-1	many	.	17	TRBJ2-1	CATSDLKRGSSYNEQFF	TGTGCCACCAGTGATTTGAAAAGGGGTAGCTCCTACAATGAGCAGTTCTTC
TRBV20-1	once	TRBD1	14	TRBJ2-3	CSASLTGAWDEQYF	TGCAGTGCTAGCCTGACAGGGGCTTGGGATGAGCAGTATTTT
TRBV15	.	.	15	TRBJ1-4	CATSRAAETNEKLFF	TGTGCCACCAGCAGAGCGGCAGAAACTAATGAAAAACTGTTTTTT
TRBV6-5	.	.	12	TRBJ2-7	CASSSRGTEQYF	TGTGCCAGCAGTTCCAGGGGAACAGAGCAGTACTTC
TRBV20-1	.	.	14	TRBJ1-5	CSARDRRVQGPQHF	TGCAGTGCTAGAGATAGGAGGGTCCAGGGGCCCCAGCATTTT
TRBV3-1	few	.	16	TRBJ2-1	CASSPRGRLNYNEQFF	TGTGCCAGCAGCCCCCGAGGACGCTTAAACTACAATGAGCAGTTCTTC
TRBV5-8	many	.	16	TRBJ2-3	CASSWTRGTGADTQYF	TGTGCCAGCAGCTGGACCCGGGGGACGGGGGCGGATACGCAGTATTTT
TRBV5-1	.	TRBD1	17	TRBJ1-6	CASSLDGGQGWDSPLHF	TGCGCCAGCAGCTTGGATGGGGGACAGGGTTGGGATTCACCCCTCCACTTT
TRBV19	.	.	12	TRBJ1-3	CASGGRGNTIYF	TGTGCCAGCGGGGGACGTGGAAACACCATATATTTT
TRBV5-4	.	TRBD1	15	TRBJ1-1	CASSLAQGASTEAFF	TGTGCCAGCAGCTTGGCTCAGGGGGCTAGCACAGAAGCTTTCTTT